Below, 20 T cell receptor beta chains from the same sample are listed, as sequenced in a study of T cells after yellow fever vaccination. TCRdb re-derived calls from the 5' RACE reads in MiXCR, one entry per CDR3 protein. The repertoire holds hundreds of thousands of distinct CDR3 sequences, about a fifth seen once, with about 17% in the top ten. The source was PBMCs, collected approximately 22 days after the first yellow fever vaccination. The origin of the receptors is a man aged 18 to 29 who received the YFV17D yellow fever vaccine.

The chain couples TRBV7-3 to TRBJ2-3; no clear D gene. This CDR3 spans 17 amino acids. Trimming took 5 bases from V and 7 from J, leaving 25 bases between them. Germline V gene lookup returns CDR1 SGHTA and CDR2 FQGTGA. The CDR3 reads CASSPVVGRFQKNTQYF. CDR3 bases: TGTGCCAGCAGCCCCGTAGTCGGACGATTCCAAAAGAATACGCAGTATTTT.

This clonotype occurred a few times. Here the CDR3 DNA reads TGCAGTGCGGACGAAGCGGCTGGCACAGATACGCAGTATTTT. Translating it yields CSADEAAGTDTQYF. The chain couples TRBV20-1 to TRBJ2-3, with a possible D match to TRBD2 (5 bases). Trimming took off 6 bases at V and 1 base at J, with 14 bases between the two ends. Germline CDR1 and CDR2: DFQATT and SNEGSKA (reference sequence). CDR3 length: 14 amino acids.

The chain carries TRBV3-1 and TRBJ2-3; tentative D call: TRBD2 (7 bases). This CDR3 is 18 amino acids long. From germline, CDR1 is LGHDT and CDR2 YNNKEL (reference sequence). Trimming stripped 4 bases from V and 0 bases from J, with 20 bases between. CDR3 region: CASSPGLVGGPSTDTQYF. CDR3 DNA sequence: TGTGCCAGCAGCCCAGGACTGGTGGGGGGGCCAAGCACAGATACGCAGTATTTT.

This clonotype was recorded at least ten times. V usage is TRBV5-1 and J usage is TRBJ1-2, with a possible D match to TRBD1 (6 bases). Germline V gene sequence: CDR1 SGHRS, CDR2 YFSETQ. CDR3 length equals 16 residues. The V end was cut by 2 bases, the J end by 0 bases, with 14 bases between. In DNA, the CDR3 is TGCGCCAGCAGCTTCGACAGGCCCCTTGCTAACTATGGCTACACCTTC. This sequence encodes CASSFDRPLANYGYTF.

This clonotype has just a few counts. Written as DNA, the CDR3 is TGCGCCAGCAGCCAAGAAGGAGGTTGGGGGACTAGCGTTAATACGCAGTATTTT. Translating it yields CASSQEGGWGTSVNTQYF. This rearrangement joins TRBV4-3 to TRBJ2-3; TRBD2 agrees at 10 bases. This CDR3 region has 18 residues. Germline CDR1 is LGHNA and CDR2 is YSLEER. V was clipped by 0 bases and J by 7 bases; unmatched bases: 13.

This clonotype has only a few counts. CDR3 residues: CASSLRGDGTEAFF. CDR3 in DNA: TGTGCCAGCAGTTTACGAGGGGACGGCACTGAAGCTTTCTTT. The chain has TRBV12-3 or TRBV12-4 and TRBJ1-1, with a weak D call TRBD1 (5 bases). The length of the CDR3 is 14 residues. V lost 2 bases and J lost 4, with 11 bases in between.

This clonotype was detected only a few times. This chain joins TRBV9 and TRBJ2-5; D is undetermined. Germline CDR1 SGDLS, CDR2 YYNGEE. V lost 0 bases and J 2 bases, leaving 14 bases between the germline ends. The CDR3 has 16 amino acids. The DNA of the CDR3 is TGTGCCAGCAGCGTAGCATCATCACTCGTACAAGAGACCCAGTACTTC. Translated: CASSVASSLVQETQYF.

This chain uses TRBV6-5 with TRBJ2-7; D might be TRBD1 (6 bases). V was clipped by 4 bases and J by 0 bases, with 19 bases between them. CDR1 and CDR2 from the germline V gene are MNHEY and SVGAGI. This CDR3 has 17 amino acids. The CDR3 nucleotides read TGTGCCAGCAGTTCAAGGCCCGGGACATCATTCTCCTACGAGCAGTACTTC. It translates to CASSSRPGTSFSYEQYF.

This clonotype was counted only a few times. V is TRBV7-2 and J is TRBJ2-5; the D is unclear. V was clipped by 1 base and J by 0 bases, with 12 bases between them. Germline CDR1 SGHTA, CDR2 FQGNSA. The CDR3 length is 16 residues. The DNA for the CDR3 is TGTGCCAGCAGCTTAGTAGGACGAGCGTACCAAGAGACCCAGTACTTC. This encodes CASSLVGRAYQETQYF. Supplemented by reference TRBV7-2 and TRBJ2-5, the full variable domain reads GAGVSQSPSNKVTEKGKDVELRCDPISGHTALYWYRQSLGQGLEFLIYFQGNSAPDKSGLPSDRFSAERTGGSVSTLTIQRTQQEDSAVYLCASSLVGRAYQETQYFGPGTRLLVL.

The rearrangement joins TRBV6-5 to TRBJ1-1; 8 positions agree with TRBD1. Germline V gene lookup returns CDR1 MNHEY and CDR2 SVGAGI. This CDR3 comprises 14 residues. Trimming took 3 bases from V and 5 from J; bases not matched to a gene: 5. CDR3 sequence reads: CASSYYRGGTEAFF. The CDR3 coding sequence is TGTGCCAGCAGTTATTACAGGGGGGGTACTGAAGCTTTCTTT.

V gene TRBV25-1 combines with J gene TRBJ2-5; 7 bases are a match to TRBD1. J was trimmed by 0 bases and V by 4 bases; bases with no gene match: 2. CDR1 and CDR2 (germline): MGHDK, SYGVNS. The CDR3 is 14 amino acids. The CDR3 region is CASSGTGHQETQYF. The CDR3 nucleotides are TGTGCCAGCAGTGGGACAGGTCACCAAGAGACCCAGTACTTC. Supplemented by reference TRBV25-1 and TRBJ2-5, the full variable domain reads EADIYQTPRYLVIGTGKKITLECSQTMGHDKMYWYQQDPGMELHLIHYSYGVNSTEKGDLSSESTVSRIRTEHFPLTLESARPSHTSQYLCASSGTGHQETQYFGPGTRLLVL.

The gene calls are TRBV5-6 and TRBJ1-4; tentative D call: TRBD1 (5 bases). This CDR3 contains 14 residues. Trimming stripped 3 bases from V and 3 bases from J, with 9 bases between. Germline V gives CDR1 SGHDT, CDR2 YYEEEE. The CDR3 sequence is CASSWDGSNEKLFF. The CDR3 DNA is TGTGCCAGCAGCTGGGACGGGTCTAATGAAAAACTGTTTTTT.

The rearrangement links TRBV5-4 to TRBJ2-7, with TRBD1 matching over 9 bases. The CDR3 runs to 14 residues. The junction had 4 bases not matched to a gene; V was cut back by 3 bases and J by 3 bases. In germline, CDR1 is SGHNT, CDR2 YYREEE (reference sequence). CDR3 protein: CASSYNRGLYEQYF. The CDR3 region has the DNA TGTGCCAGCAGCTACAACAGGGGGCTCTACGAGCAGTACTTC.

This clonotype occurred many times. The V call is TRBV18, the J call TRBJ2-7; 10 bases agree with TRBD1. Germline-derived CDR1 and CDR2 are KGHSH and LQKENI. There are 13 residues in the CDR3. With V trimmed by 6 bases and J by 5 bases, 4 bases remained unmatched. The CDR3 nucleotides are TGTGCCAGCTCTCCCGGGACAGGGGACGAGCAGTACTTC. Translation gives CASSPGTGDEQYF.

This clonotype was seen a handful of times. The J gene is TRBJ1-2, the V gene TRBV6-2 or TRBV6-3, with D maybe TRBD1 (5 bases). The CDR3 extends over 12 amino acids. Trimming stripped 9 bases from V and 4 bases from J, with 12 bases between. The germline gives CDR1 MNHEY, CDR2 SVGEGT. The CDR3 sequence is CASKGLIYGYTF. DNA for the CDR3: TGTGCCAGTAAGGGACTGATCTATGGCTACACCTTC.

The rearrangement joins TRBV5-1 to TRBJ1-2; 12 bases are shared with TRBD1. CDR1 is SGHRS, CDR2 YFSETQ, per germline. Trimming removed 1 base from V and 6 bases from J; junction bases left unmatched: 7. The CDR3 has 16 residues. DNA for the CDR3: TGCGCCAGCAGCTTGACCGGGACAGGGGGCGCAGATGGCTACACCTTC. This encodes CASSLTGTGGADGYTF.

The chain combines TRBV3-1 with TRBJ1-1; the D gene is possibly TRBD1 (5 bases). The CDR3 is made up of 14 amino acids. The V end was cut by 1 base, the J end by 5 bases, with 11 bases between. Germline assignment: CDR1 LGHDT and CDR2 YNNKEL (reference sequence). The CDR3 DNA sequence: TGTGCCAGCAGCCAAGCAGGGAGCGGGACTGAAGCTTTCTTT. The encoded protein is CASSQAGSGTEAFF.

V and J are TRBV6-1 and TRBJ1-5; D gene uncertain. Germline CDR1 reads MNHNS; CDR2 reads SASEGT. The V end was cut by 5 bases, the J end by 7 bases, with 18 bases between. This CDR3 contains 15 residues. CDR3 sequence (DNA): TGTGCCAGCAGTCGCGATACCCTGGAGGCCCAGCCCCAGCATTTT. Translating gives CASSRDTLEAQPQHF.

The rearrangement links TRBV9 to TRBJ1-1; TRBD1 agrees at 7 bases. The CDR3 has 15 amino acids. The germline V gene has CDR1 SGDLS and CDR2 YYNGEE. V gave up 5 bases and J gave up 1 base; unmatched junction bases: 8. CDR3 sequence (DNA): TGTGCCAGCAGTCCTATGGGGACAGCGAACACTGAAGCTTTCTTT. Encoded protein: CASSPMGTANTEAFF.

V usage is TRBV20-1 and J usage is TRBJ1-6, with D tentatively TRBD1 (5 bases). The germline CDR1 and CDR2 sequences are DFQATT and SNEGSKA (reference sequence). V gave up 5 bases and J gave up 8 bases, with 16 bases separating them. This CDR3 comprises 14 residues. The CDR3 coding sequence is TGCAGTGCTCCAGCAGGGACGCGAGATTCACCCCTCCACTTT. Translation: CSAPAGTRDSPLHF.